This T cell receptor (beta chain) was recorded in a study of T cells in Graves' hyperthyroidism and ophthalmopathy (dated by TCRdb to between 2018 and 2021). Some background on the complete study: Peripheral blood samples were taken at initial diagnosis, before any treatment was given. TCR V-J signatures able to tell the groups apart were searched for in a discovery cohort of more than 90 patients, of whom under 45 had Graves' ophthalmopathy and roughly 58 had stable Graves' hyperthyroidism. An independent validation cohort of under 20 hyperthyroidism patients and about 16 patients who later progressed to ophthalmopathy tested prospective prediction of ophthalmopathy. The 90 to 100 discovery patients were randomly split 7:3 into training and test sets. In over five Graves' hyperthyroidism patients, the study also compared T-cell repertoires from thyroid tissue with T-cell repertoires from blood. Once sampling was done, hyperthyroidism patients were given methimazole at a starting dose of 30 mg daily, whereas ophthalmopathy patients were given high-dose intravenous methylprednisolone. The paper describes TCR Vbeta CDR3 sequencing of 120 to 150 peripheral blood samples, made up of some 42 ophthalmopathy patients, approximately 73 hyperthyroidism patients and 17 progressor patients. Here is what the overall study found, with its caveats: No statistical method was used to fix the sample size in advance, and group allocation was not hidden from the investigators. Most expanded thyroid clonotypes (frequency above 0.001) were also found in blood, which suggests that blood repertoires may mirror thyroid immune responses. During validation, the model predicted progression to ophthalmopathy a median of about 6.3 months ahead of onset, with 60% to 71% sensitivity and roughly 75% specificity. Ophthalmopathy was separated from stable hyperthyroidism by a 13 V-J signature model, with around 88% sensitivity and about 81% specificity obtained in cross-validation and 80%/75% obtained in testing.

After removal of 2 bases from V and 3 bases from J, the junction retains 7 bases not matched to a gene. From its cysteine to its phenylalanine, the CDR3 spans 15 amino acids. The retained sequence is limited to the CDR3, 45 bases, with the frame set at the first base. Via the germline V gene, CDR1 is SGHAT and CDR2 FQNNGV. Stable Graves' hyperthyroidism was defined as the absence of progression to ophthalmopathy over 18 months of follow-up. Hyperthyroidism patients were newly diagnosed, with disease duration under 2 months, and aged 18 to 65 years. Exclusion was applied to patients with uncontrolled infections, other autoimmune diseases, pregnancy or lactation. Diagnoses were established on the basis of clinical symptoms, serum thyroxine and TRAb, thyroid ultrasound, and orbital computed tomography. PBMCs were isolated from 10 ml of fresh peripheral blood by Ficoll-Paque density gradient centrifugation. Total RNA was extracted using Trizol reagent, and RNA quality was assessed on an Agilent 2100 Bioanalyzer.

TCR beta CDR3 regions were amplified from RNA transcripts. For the first round of RT-PCR on the TCR CDR3, the HTBI primer set was used together with the Qiagen OneStep RT-PCR kit. Libraries were constructed in a second round of multiplex PCR, after which size selection and purification were carried out. Libraries were sequenced paired-end with 100 bp reads on an Illumina HiSeq2000. Under the source paper's analysis protocol: Raw data were processed with SOAPnuke, discarding reads with adapters, uncalled bases, mean Phred below 15, or no exact constant-primer or identifier match. High-quality paired reads were merged using COPE v1.2.5, and each unique nucleotide sequence was defined as a clonotype. Clonotypes were aligned to IMGT TRBV, TRBD and TRBJ reference segments using MiTCR v1.1. Analysis was restricted to V-J combinations with a frequency above 0.0001, which covered roughly 99% of repertoires. A TCS score was defined as the ratio of F50 (clonal expansion) to E x V (chaos), with BLOSUM62-based TCRdist applied between CDR3 peptides within each V-J. Welch's t-statistics and random forest reduced around 520 V-J features to roughly 13, which were used in a naive Bayes classifier (R e1071). TCRdb reran the public reads through fastp at Q25 and MiXCR, keeping productive beta chains. Here each entry gathers all rows of one CDR3 protein and keeps the most common genes and DNA. The V and J calls reflect TCRdb's pipeline rather than the authors' work. The sample table contains under 300,000 distinct CDR3 sequences; only one count was recorded for roughly 13% of them. Together, the top ten hold 6.5% to 10% of the sample.

This clonotype occurred many times. Its antigen remains undetermined. There are no base qualities to consult, and no much larger clone falls within one base. This receptor was taken from a woman between 40 and 55 years old with Graves' hyperthyroidism. The sequencing input was blood. Recombination joined TRBV11-2 with TRBJ2-7; 7 nucleotides in the junction match TRBD2. The CDR3 protein is CASSLNGLGSYEQYF. The bases are TGTGCCAGCAGCTTAAACGGACTAGGTAGCTACGAGCAGTACTTC.